The entry below gives a single T cell receptor beta chain sequence along with its context. The antigen is not known. Individuals who donated were healthy Caucasians from Russia aged about 6 to 100. V was trimmed by 7 bases and J by 0 bases, leaving 14 bases between them. This CDR3 region has 15 residues. Germline CDR1 and CDR2: MGHDK and SYGVNS. The record originates from a study of blood T cells in healthy people across ages. Study-wide results and caveats: The study found more naive CD4+ cells and higher diversity in long-lived than aged donors. A strong correlation was found between TCR beta diversity and the percentage of naive T cells.

PCR was performed a second time for about 7 to 12 cycles using a sample-barcoded 5' primer and a J-beta primer mix. Individual samples furnished no less than 3 million CDR3-containing paired-end reads apiece. Each CDR3 protein gets one entry after TCRdb re-called the 5' RACE reads with MiXCR. The sample consists of approximately 820,000 distinct CDR3 sequences, around 43% of them appearing once. The rearrangement joins TRBV25-1 to TRBJ2-3, with D perhaps TRBD1 (6 bases). The TCR sequence derives from a man aged 60 to 69 in good health. Sequenced material: blood. The CDR3 loop is CASTPGQTSTDTQYF. DNA of the CDR3: TGTGCCAGCACACCGGGACAAACTAGCACAGATACGCAGTATTTT.